Listed below are T cell receptor beta chains from one sample, sequenced in a study of control samples from healthy donors and cancer patients. Sequenced by immunoSEQ multiplex PCR; TCRdb stores in-frame clones only, minus some. The sample records fewer than 200,000 clones, around 89% being singletons. The sequenced material came from blood. The receptors derive from a woman between 50 and 59 years old in good health. CDR3s include the opening cysteine and the closing phenylalanine or tryptophan. Each record gives: J gene, D gene, V gene, clone size, CDR3 DNA, CDR3 protein. A D gene is named only where the DNA matches it firmly. Only some rows state a clone size, as once, few, many or a class for expanded clones.

TRBJ1-2 | . | TRBV27 | . | TGTGCCAGCAGCAACAGGGTAGAAGGCTATGGCTACACCTTC | CASSNRVEGYGYTF
TRBJ2-6 | . | TRBV29-1 | . | TGCAGCGTTCAGAGCTCTGGGGCCAACGTCCTGACTTTC | CSVQSSGANVLTF
TRBJ1-3 | . | TRBV11-2 | . | TGTGCCAGCAGCCAGTGGGGACGGACCTTTGGAAACACCATATATTTT | CASSQWGRTFGNTIYF
TRBJ1-4 | . | TRBV27 | . | TGTGCCAGCAAGGGAATTCCAACTAATGAAAAACTGTTTTTT | CASKGIPTNEKLFF
TRBJ2-3 | TRBD2 | TRBV29-1 | . | TGCAGCGTCCTGGGCAGGGCGCAGCGGGAGGGCCCAAATACGCAGTATTTT | CSVLGRAQREGPNTQYF
TRBJ1-1 | TRBD1 | TRBV28 | . | TGTGCCAGCAGACCCAGGGGGGGTCGCACTGAAGCTTTCTTT | CASRPRGGRTEAFF
TRBJ1-1 | . | TRBV12-3/TRBV12-4 | . | TGTGCCAGCAGTTTCCAGGGACCCACTGAAGCTTTCTTT | CASSFQGPTEAFF
TRBJ1-5 | . | TRBV6-6 | . | TGTGCCAGCAGCTCTGGACAGTACAATCAGCCCCAGCATTTT | CASSSGQYNQPQHF
TRBJ1-2 | TRBD1 | TRBV28 | . | TGTGCCAGCAGTCAGGGGGGACAGGGGGCTTGGTATGGCTACACCTTC | CASSQGGQGAWYGYTF
TRBJ2-7 | TRBD2 | TRBV10-3 | . | TGTGCCATCATGACTAGCCTCGGCTACGAGCAGTACTTC | CAIMTSLGYEQYF
TRBJ2-5 | TRBD2 | TRBV27 | . | TGTGCCAGCAGTACCTTGGGACTAGCAAAATCGGAGACCCAGTACTTC | CASSTLGLAKSETQYF
TRBJ1-5 | . | TRBV19 | . | TGTGCCAGTAGGACCGTGGTTTATAGTAATCAGCCCCAGCATTTT | CASRTVVYSNQPQHF
TRBJ1-3 | . | TRBV4-3 | . | TGCGCCAGCAGCCAAGATGGACGGTCCGAGAACACCATATATTTT | CASSQDGRSENTIYF
TRBJ2-2 | TRBD2 | TRBV6-6 | once | TGTGCCAGCAGTTCGGGGACTAGAAGTACCGGGGAGCTGTTTTTT | CASSSGTRSTGELFF
TRBJ2-3 | TRBD1 | TRBV7-9 | . | TGTGCCAGCAGCTTTTACGGACAGGCTATGGGAGATACGCAGTATTTT | CASSFYGQAMGDTQYF
TRBJ2-5 | . | TRBV5-4 | . | TGTGCCAGCAATCAAGGGCAGCAAGAGACCCAGTACTTC | CASNQGQQETQYF
TRBJ2-7 | . | TRBV5-5 | . | TGTGCCAGCACCCGGGACTCCCTCTCCTACGAGCAGTACTTC | CASTRDSLSYEQYF
TRBJ2-7 | TRBD1 | TRBV4-1 | . | TGCGCCAGCAGCCAAGCCCCCGGGACAGGCACCTACGAGCAGTACTTC | CASSQAPGTGTYEQYF
TRBJ2-5 | . | TRBV13 | . | TGTGCCAGCAGCTTAGGAAGGGAGACCCAGTACTTC | CASSLGRETQYF
TRBJ2-1 | . | TRBV9 | . | TGTGCCAGCAGCGGGGACTGGTACAATGAGCAGTTCTTC | CASSGDWYNEQFF
TRBJ2-5 | . | TRBV4-1 | once | TGCGCCAGCAGCCAAAGTGGGCTCTATCAAGAGACCCAGTACTTC | CASSQSGLYQETQYF